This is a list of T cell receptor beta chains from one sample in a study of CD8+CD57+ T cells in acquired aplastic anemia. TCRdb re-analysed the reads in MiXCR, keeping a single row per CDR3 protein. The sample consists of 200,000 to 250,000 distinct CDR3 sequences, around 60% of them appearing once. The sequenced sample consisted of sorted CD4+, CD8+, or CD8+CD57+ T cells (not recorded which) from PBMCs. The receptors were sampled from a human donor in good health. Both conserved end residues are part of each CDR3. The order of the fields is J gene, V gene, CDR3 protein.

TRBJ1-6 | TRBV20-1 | CSARDFQGPFSPLHF
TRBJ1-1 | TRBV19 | CASSIDRSNTEAFF
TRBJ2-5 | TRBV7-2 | CASSPDGGGETQYF
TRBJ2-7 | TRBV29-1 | CSVESRATSTHEQYF
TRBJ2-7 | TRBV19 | CASSIPPYEQYF
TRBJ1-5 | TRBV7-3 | CASSLTASNQPQHF
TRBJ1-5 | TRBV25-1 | CASRGNQPQHF
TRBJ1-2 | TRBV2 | CANLDRGVQGYTF
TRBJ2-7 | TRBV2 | CASGRTGFEQYF
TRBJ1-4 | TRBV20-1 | CSARGLFATNEKLFF
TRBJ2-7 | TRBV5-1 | CASSMTGGYEQCF
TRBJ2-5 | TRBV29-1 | CSVEAGGDGKTQYF
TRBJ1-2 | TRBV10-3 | CAISDGLGANYGYTF
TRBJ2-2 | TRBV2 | CASSGAVAGVTGELFF
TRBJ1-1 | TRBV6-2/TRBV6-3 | CASSYTETGYTEAFF
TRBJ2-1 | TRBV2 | CASRGDEQFF
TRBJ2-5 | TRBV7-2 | CASSLYVGASETQYF
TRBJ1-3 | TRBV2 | CASRAGGASGNTIYF
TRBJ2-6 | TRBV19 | CATSGTGGSGANVLTF
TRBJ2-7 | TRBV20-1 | CSATGTSGSSAYEQYF
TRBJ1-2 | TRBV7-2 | CASALMGFYGYTF
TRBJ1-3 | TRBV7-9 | CASSKDRSSGPGNTIYF
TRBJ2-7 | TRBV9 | CASSAGLDGYEQYF
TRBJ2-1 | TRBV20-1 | CSARVAENEQFF